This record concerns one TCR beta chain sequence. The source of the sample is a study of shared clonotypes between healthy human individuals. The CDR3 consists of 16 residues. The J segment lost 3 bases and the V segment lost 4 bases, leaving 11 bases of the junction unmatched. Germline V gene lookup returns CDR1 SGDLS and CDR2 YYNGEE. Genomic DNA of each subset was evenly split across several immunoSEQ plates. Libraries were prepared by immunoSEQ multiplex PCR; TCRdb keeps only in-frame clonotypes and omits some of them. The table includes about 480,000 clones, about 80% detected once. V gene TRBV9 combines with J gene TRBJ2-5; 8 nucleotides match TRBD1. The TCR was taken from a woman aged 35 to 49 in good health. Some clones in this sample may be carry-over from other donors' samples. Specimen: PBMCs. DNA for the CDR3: TGTGCCAGCAGCCCCAACCCGACAGGGGCGGAAGAGACCCAGTACTTC. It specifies CASSPNPTGAEETQYF.